These 22 T cell receptor beta chains were all obtained from the same sample, sequenced in a study of neurological immune-mediated disorders. TCRdb re-called the 5' RACE reads with MiXCR, one entry per CDR3 protein. The sample lists 70,000 to 95,000 distinct CDR3 sequences, less than 15% occurring once. Time point described: longitudinal time-point 2. Sequencing was performed on PBMCs. The origin of the receptors is a female donor with HTLV-1-associated myelopathy (HAM/TSP).

This clonotype was observed at least ten times. The rearrangement uses TRBV10-3 and TRBJ2-1; D possibly matches TRBD1 or TRBD2 (5 bases each). CDR1 is ENHRY, CDR2 SYGVKD, per germline. CDR3 length equals 14 residues. The ends were cut back, 7 bases at V and 9 bases at J, with 19 bases in the middle. CDR3 amino acids: CAIMIGGGRSEQFF. CDR3 coding DNA: TGTGCCATCATGATTGGGGGTGGAAGGAGTGAGCAGTTCTTC.

This clonotype has ten or more counts. The V and J genes are TRBV30 and TRBJ2-3, with TRBD2 matching over 10 bases. The germline V gene has CDR1 GTSNPN and CDR2 SVGIG (reference sequence). The CDR3 runs 15 residues. V dropped 5 bases and J dropped 11; count of bases not matched to a gene: 16. In DNA, the CDR3 is TGTGCCTGGGCCCCCCGAGCGGGGGGGCGCGTTAGGCAGTATTTT. Translated, it gives CAWAPRAGGRVRQYF.

This clonotype was recorded many times. V usage is TRBV5-1 and J usage is TRBJ2-7; 7 bases agree with TRBD1. The CDR3 is made up of 16 amino acids. The V gene end was trimmed by 1 base and the J gene end by 2 bases; junction bases not matched to a gene: 9. CDR1 SGHRS and CDR2 YFSETQ come from the germline V gene. This CDR3 reads CASSLMIGTVAYEQYF. CDR3 bases: TGCGCCAGCAGCTTGATGATCGGGACAGTAGCCTACGAGCAGTACTTC.

This clonotype was counted at least ten times. This rearrangement joins TRBV5-1 to TRBJ2-2, with TRBD1 as a possible D gene (6 bases). Germline V gene data show CDR1 as SGHRS and CDR2 as YFSETQ. The CDR3 totals 14 residues. Trimming cost V 2 bases and J 3 bases, with 8 bases left between them. The CDR3 DNA reads as TGCGCCAGCAGCTTATCAGGGGACACCGGGGAGCTGTTTTTT. It translates to CASSLSGDTGELFF.

This clonotype was counted ten times or more. The gene calls are TRBV5-5 and TRBJ2-2, with unresolved D. V lost 4 bases and J lost 0, with 10 bases in between. The CDR3 loop spans 15 amino acids. Germline-derived CDR1 and CDR2 are SGHKS and YYEKEE (reference sequence). The CDR3: CASSLQFANTGELFF. The CDR3 nucleotides are TGTGCCAGCAGCCTCCAGTTCGCGAACACCGGGGAGCTGTTTTTT.

This clonotype was seen ten or more times. The chain couples TRBV5-1 to TRBJ2-1; 8 nucleotides line up with TRBD2. This CDR3 has 15 amino acids. Losses at the gene ends were 3 bases for V and 9 bases for J; bases not matched to a gene: 11. Germline assignment: CDR1 SGHRS and CDR2 YFSETQ. Here the CDR3 reads CASSWGGTSDLEQFF. The DNA of the CDR3 is TGCGCCAGCAGCTGGGGGGGGACTAGTGATCTTGAGCAGTTCTTC.

There are a few counts of this clonotype. The chain joins TRBV24-1 to TRBJ2-3, with D possibly being TRBD2 (5 bases). Between the trimmed V and J ends, which lost 2 bases and 7 bases, there was a span of 6 bases. The CDR3 spans 12 residues. CDR1 is KGHDR and CDR2 is SFDVKD in the germline V gene. The CDR3 region has the DNA TGTGCCACCAGTGATTCGGGAAATACGCAGTATTTT. Amino acid sequence: CATSDSGNTQYF.

This clonotype occurred many times. This rearrangement joins TRBV7-9 to TRBJ2-3, with 10 bases fitting TRBD2. Germline CDR1 reads SEHNR; CDR2 reads FQNEAQ (reference sequence). After removal of 1 base from V and 3 bases from J, the junction contained 10 bases not matched to a gene. CDR3 length equals 18 residues. The CDR3 region is CASSLDSTSGIATDTQYF. CDR3 sequence (DNA): TGTGCCAGCAGCTTAGACTCTACTAGCGGGATCGCGACAGATACGCAGTATTTT.

In this sample, this clonotype turned up many times. CDR3 sequence (DNA): TGTGCCAGCAGCTATCTAGGGTTCCGGGTCGAGCAGTACTTC. It codes for CASSYLGFRVEQYF. The J gene is TRBJ2-7, the V gene TRBV7-2; D remains ambiguous. The CDR3 totals 14 residues. V lost 4 bases and J 6 bases, leaving 16 bases between the germline ends. Germline V CDR1 and CDR2: SGHTA, FQGNSA.

This clonotype was detected many times. The chain couples TRBV4-1 to TRBJ1-3; D gene unclear. The germline V gene has CDR1 MGHRA and CDR2 YSYEKL. The CDR3 extends over 13 amino acids. V was clipped by 2 bases and J by 8 bases, with 10 bases between them. CDR3 region: CASSQPTVDTIYF. The CDR3 DNA reads TGCGCCAGCAGCCAACCAACCGTGGACACCATATATTTT.

This clonotype was observed at least ten times. CDR3 bases: TGTGCCAGCAGCTTGGGCTATAACTACAATGAGCAGTTCTTC. As protein: CASSLGYNYNEQFF. The V call is TRBV13, the J call TRBJ2-1; D not certain. The V end lost 3 bases, the J end lost 3 bases, and 9 bases lay between the germline ends. This CDR3 contains 14 residues. In germline, CDR1 is PRHDT, CDR2 FYEKMQ (reference sequence).

At least ten counts were recorded for this clonotype. This chain uses TRBV18 with TRBJ2-7; 7 bases fit TRBD1. Germline CDR1 KGHSH, CDR2 LQKENI. This CDR3 has 15 residues. V lost 3 bases, J lost 0 bases, and 5 bases stayed unmatched. In DNA form, the CDR3 reads TGTGCCAGCTCACCTCGGGACAGTAGCTCCTACGAGCAGTACTTC. It is translated as CASSPRDSSSYEQYF.

In its sample, this clonotype was seen many times. The J gene is TRBJ1-2, the V gene TRBV29-1, with D uncertain. Looked up from germline, CDR1 is SQVTM and CDR2 is ANQGSEA. This CDR3 has 13 residues. Trimming left V 5 bases short and J 4 bases short, with 14 bases between. CDR3 in DNA: TGCAGCGTTCGTGAGGGATCTTCCTATGGCTACACCTTC. Its translation is CSVREGSSYGYTF.

In this sample, this clonotype turned up many times. J is TRBJ2-5 and V is TRBV5-1; either TRBD1 or TRBD2 may supply D (5 bases each). V was trimmed by 2 bases and J by 5 bases, leaving 10 bases between them. Germline lookup yields CDR1 SGHRS and CDR2 YFSETQ. CDR3 size: 13 residues. Here the CDR3 reads CASSLGTAETQYF. The CDR3 DNA reads TGCGCCAGCAGCTTAGGGACGGCGGAGACCCAGTACTTC.

This clonotype has at least ten counts. The rearrangement uses TRBV7-2 and TRBJ2-1, with a tentative D call TRBD1 (6 bases). The CDR3 consists of 14 residues. Trimming left V 4 bases short and J 8 bases short, with 15 bases between. Germline CDR1 and CDR2: SGHTA and FQGNSA. This chain's CDR3 is CASSYSQGNDEQFF. CDR3 nucleotide sequence: TGTGCCAGCAGCTACTCGCAGGGGAACGATGAGCAGTTCTTC. Full variable domain (missing parts from reference TRBV7-2 and TRBJ2-1): GAGVSQSPSNKVTEKGKDVELRCDPISGHTALYWYRQSLGQGLEFLIYFQGNSAPDKSGLPSDRFSAERTGGSVSTLTIQRTQQEDSAVYLCASSYSQGNDEQFFGPGTRLTVL.

This clonotype was detected ten times or more. V usage is TRBV6-2 or TRBV6-3 and J usage is TRBJ2-7; possible D gene TRBD1, 5 bases. The CDR3 is made up of 14 amino acids. The V gene's germline CDR1 is MNHEY and CDR2 SVGEGT. With 7 bases removed from V and 2 bases from J, the gap between germline ends came to 15 bases. The CDR3 DNA reads TGTGCCAGCAAGGACACCGTTAGAACCTACGAGCAGTACTTC. This gives the protein CASKDTVRTYEQYF.

This clonotype was found many times. The V gene is TRBV3-1, the J gene TRBJ2-1; D is possibly TRBD2 (6 bases). Germline lookup yields CDR1 LGHDT and CDR2 YNNKEL (reference sequence). The CDR3 covers 17 residues. The V end was cut by 0 bases, the J end by 2 bases, with 14 bases between. The CDR3 protein is CASSQDLSGGAYNEQFF. DNA of the CDR3: TGTGCCAGCAGCCAAGATCTATCCGGGGGTGCCTACAATGAGCAGTTCTTC.

This clonotype was recorded many times. This chain joins TRBV5-1 and TRBJ1-3; 7 bases fit TRBD1. Trimming removed 2 bases from V and 4 bases from J; junction bases left unmatched: 6. This CDR3 comprises 15 residues. The germline gives CDR1 SGHRS, CDR2 YFSETQ. The CDR3 nucleotides are TGCGCCAGCAGCTTTTTTGGGACAGACGGAAACACCATATATTTT. Protein sequence: CASSFFGTDGNTIYF.

This clonotype has at least ten counts. V gene TRBV25-1 combines with J gene TRBJ2-7, with 8 bases lining up with TRBD1. V lost 1 base to trimming and J lost 0 bases; unmatched junction nucleotides: 11. The CDR3 is 18 amino acids. The germline gives CDR1 MGHDK, CDR2 SYGVNS. CDR3 amino acids: CASSESRPGGSSSYEQYF. CDR3 DNA: TGTGCCAGCAGTGAATCCCGGCCAGGGGGCTCGTCCTCCTACGAGCAGTACTTC.

This clonotype was counted many times. This sequence joins TRBV20-1 and TRBJ2-7, with no clear D. From germline, CDR1 is DFQATT and CDR2 SNEGSKA (reference sequence). V gave up 0 bases and J gave up 2 bases, with 8 bases separating them. CDR3 size: 13 residues. CDR3 bases: TGCAGTGCTAGAGATACGTTAACCTACGAGCAGTACTTC. Its protein product is CSARDTLTYEQYF.

At least ten counts were recorded for this clonotype. The rearrangement uses TRBV29-1 and TRBJ2-7; D call uncertain. V shed 4 bases and J shed 7 bases, with 11 bases lying between them. The CDR3 spans 11 residues. The germline CDR1 and CDR2 sequences are SQVTM and ANQGSEA. The CDR3: CSVGAGWEQYF. The CDR3 nucleotides read TGCAGCGTTGGGGCAGGCTGGGAGCAGTACTTC.

This clonotype was seen a few times. The chain uses TRBV20-1 and TRBJ2-1; TRBD2 agrees at 15 bases. Losses at the gene ends were 5 bases for V and 10 bases for J; bases not matched to a gene: 9. Germline V CDR1 and CDR2: DFQATT, SNEGSKA (reference sequence). The CDR3 consists of 15 residues. CDR3 nucleotides: TGCAGTGCTCCGGGACTAGCGGGGGGCAGGAAGGAGCAGTTCTTC. Protein: CSAPGLAGGRKEQFF.